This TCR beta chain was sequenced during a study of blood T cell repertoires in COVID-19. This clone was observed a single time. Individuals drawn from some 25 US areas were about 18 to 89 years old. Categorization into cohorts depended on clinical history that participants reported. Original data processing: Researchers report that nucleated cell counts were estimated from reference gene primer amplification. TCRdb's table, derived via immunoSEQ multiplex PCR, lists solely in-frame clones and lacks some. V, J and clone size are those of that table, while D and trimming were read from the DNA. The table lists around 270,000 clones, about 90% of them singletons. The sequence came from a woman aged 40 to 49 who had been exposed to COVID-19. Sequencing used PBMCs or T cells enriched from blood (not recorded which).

The CDR3 DNA is TGTGCCAGCTCACCACTCCGTTTGGACAGGGAAGTGGATGAGCAGTTCTTC. Protein: CASSPLRLDREVDEQFF. This chain uses TRBV18 with TRBJ2-1; 8 nucleotides agree with TRBD1. Germline trimming cut 1 base from V and 8 bases from J; bases unmatched to any gene: 13. CDR1 and CDR2 from the germline V gene are KGHSH and LQKENI. The length of the CDR3 is 17 residues.